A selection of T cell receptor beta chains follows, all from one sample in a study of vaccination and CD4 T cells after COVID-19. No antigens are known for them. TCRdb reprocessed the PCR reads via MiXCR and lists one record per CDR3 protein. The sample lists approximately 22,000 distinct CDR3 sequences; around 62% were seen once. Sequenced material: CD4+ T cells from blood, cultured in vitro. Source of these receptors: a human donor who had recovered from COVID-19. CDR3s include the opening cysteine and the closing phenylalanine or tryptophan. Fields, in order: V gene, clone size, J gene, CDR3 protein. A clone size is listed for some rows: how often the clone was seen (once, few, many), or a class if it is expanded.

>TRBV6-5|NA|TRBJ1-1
CASSYQMNTEAFF
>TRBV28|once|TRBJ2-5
CASSTGGRETQYF
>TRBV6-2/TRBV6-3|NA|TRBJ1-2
CASRGDSGNYGYTF
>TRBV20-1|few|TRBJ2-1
CSAEGGLAGYNEQFF
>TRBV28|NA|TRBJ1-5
CASRTGQINYSNQPQHF
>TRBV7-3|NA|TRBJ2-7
CASSLGTSATYEQYF
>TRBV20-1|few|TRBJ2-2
CSASYQANTGELFF
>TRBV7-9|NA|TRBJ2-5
CASSFGGSWAETQYF
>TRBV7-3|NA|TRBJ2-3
CASSIGAGAGTDTQYF
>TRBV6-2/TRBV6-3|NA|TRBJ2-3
CASSPGRTKPKRPTSTDTQYF
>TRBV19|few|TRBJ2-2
CASKEGVQTGELFF
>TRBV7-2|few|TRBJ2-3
CASTPNRLSADTQYF
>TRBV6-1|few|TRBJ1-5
CASRPRAGDMDQPQHF
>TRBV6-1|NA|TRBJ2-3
CASSPRPRARGTDTQYF
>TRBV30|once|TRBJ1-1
CAWSLLLTTGPSEAFF
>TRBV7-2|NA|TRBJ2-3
CASSLAGGRTDTQYF
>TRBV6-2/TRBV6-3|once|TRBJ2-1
CASTSSGRAAGEQFF
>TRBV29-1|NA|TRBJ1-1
CSAGTVTNTEAFF
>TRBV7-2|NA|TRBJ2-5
CASSLALAGNQETQYF
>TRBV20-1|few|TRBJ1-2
CSAPPPGFYGYTF
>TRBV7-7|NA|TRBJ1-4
CASSHGDRFSEKLFF
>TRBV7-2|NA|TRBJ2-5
CASSLEPMETQYF
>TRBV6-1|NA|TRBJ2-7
CASKGPRYEQYF
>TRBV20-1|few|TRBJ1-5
CSARLSNQPQHF
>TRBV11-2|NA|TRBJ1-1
CASRERHVQVLNTEAFF
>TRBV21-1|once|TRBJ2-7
CASSKSPAPANSYEQYF
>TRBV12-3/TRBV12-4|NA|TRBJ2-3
CASRLAGTDTQYF
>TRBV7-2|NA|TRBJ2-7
CASSPQLGTVYEQYF
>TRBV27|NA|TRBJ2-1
CASRRLAGASPNEQFF
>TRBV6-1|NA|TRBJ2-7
CASSRAGYRASYEQYF
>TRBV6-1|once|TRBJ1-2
CASNTVRTAANYGYTF
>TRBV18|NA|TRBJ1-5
CASSYGGRGNQPQHF
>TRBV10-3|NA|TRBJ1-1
CATTDGTLQAFF
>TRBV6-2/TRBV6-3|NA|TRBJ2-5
CASSYTTGTSGQETQYF
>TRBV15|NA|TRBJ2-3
CATSRALLDTQYF
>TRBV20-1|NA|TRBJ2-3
CSGGWRDTDTQYF
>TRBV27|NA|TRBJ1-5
CASSLKPLYSNQPQHF
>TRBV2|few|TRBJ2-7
CASSPGQGAYEQYF
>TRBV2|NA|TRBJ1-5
CASSVEGGNQPQHF
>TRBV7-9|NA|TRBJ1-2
CASSLVDRVGYGYTF
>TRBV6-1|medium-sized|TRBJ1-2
CATGTDNYGYTF
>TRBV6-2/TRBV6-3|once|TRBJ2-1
CASSYWGLGGSGSSYNEQFF
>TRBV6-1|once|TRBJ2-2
CASSRSPNTGELFF
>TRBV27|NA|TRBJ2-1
CASSWDRGRSREFF
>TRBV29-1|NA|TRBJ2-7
CSVGGLAYEQYF
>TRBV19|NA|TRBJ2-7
CASSLGGRAFYEQYF